The 10 T cell receptor beta chains below come from one sample, sequenced in a study of T cell responses to AZD1222 COVID-19 vaccine. TCRdb's table, derived via immunoSEQ multiplex PCR, lists solely in-frame clones and lacks some. The data show 160,000 or so clones, approximately 90% seen once. Sequencing was performed on peripheral blood, taken on day 0 of AZD1222 vaccination. Receptor source: an adult in good health.

The chain combines TRBV19 with TRBJ1-4; D is unclear. V was cut by 10 bases and J by 7 bases, with 16 bases left in between. The length of the CDR3 is 13 residues. Germline V gives CDR1 LNHDA, CDR2 SQIVND (reference sequence). The CDR3, as DNA: TGTGCCACCTCCCGGGCCGTAAGTGAAAAACTGTTTTTT. As protein: CATSRAVSEKLFF. The full variable domain, in which reference TRBV19 and TRBJ1-4 provide the parts outside the CDR3, is DGGITQSPKYLFRKEGQNVTLSCEQNLNHDAMYWYRQDPGQGLRLIYYSQIVNDFQKGDIAEGYSVSREKKESFPLTVTSAQKNPTAFYLCATSRAVSEKLFFGSGTQLSVL.

This rearrangement joins TRBV11-2 to TRBJ2-1, with 10 bases identical to TRBD2. The ends lost 5 bases at V and 4 bases at J; junction bases unmatched: 8. Germline V gives CDR1 SGHAT, CDR2 FQNNGV. The CDR3 spans 16 residues. CDR3 sequence reads: CASSPRGAGGYNEQFF. The CDR3 DNA sequence: TGTGCCAGCAGCCCCCGAGGAGCGGGAGGGTACAATGAGCAGTTCTTC.

This clone was picked up one time. V gene TRBV5-1 combines with J gene TRBJ2-4; the D gene is possibly TRBD1 (5 bases). Trimming removed 1 base at V and 6 bases at J, with 17 bases between. The CDR3 is made up of 16 amino acids. Germline values: CDR1 SGHRS, CDR2 YFSETQ. The CDR3: CASSLTLTRQLNIQYF. The DNA of the CDR3 is TGCGCCAGCAGCTTGACCCTAACAAGACAGTTAAACATTCAGTACTTC.

V is TRBV5-5 and J is TRBJ1-5, with 9 bases lining up with TRBD1. Germline V gives CDR1 SGHKS, CDR2 YYEKEE (reference sequence). Trimming cost V 5 bases and J 7 bases; bases outside gene matches: 7. The CDR3 is 14 amino acids. The CDR3 bases are TGTGCCAGCAGTGGCCGACAGGGGGGCCAGCCCCAGCATTTT. This encodes CASSGRQGGQPQHF.

The CDR3 DNA reads TGTGCCAGTACAGGGGGCTTGGGAGACGAGCAGTACTTC. Its protein product is CASTGGLGDEQYF. The chain recombines TRBV18 with TRBJ2-7; 9 bases align to TRBD1. This CDR3 has 13 residues. Germline V CDR1 and CDR2: KGHSH, LQKENI. After removal of 9 bases from V and 5 bases from J, the junction contained 8 bases not matched to a gene.

V and J are TRBV27 and TRBJ1-6; D call uncertain. Trimming shortened V by 5 bases and J by 10 bases, and 15 bases separated the two germline ends. The CDR3 covers 14 residues. Germline lookup yields CDR1 MNHEY and CDR2 SMNVEV (reference sequence). CDR3 sequence: CASSPGPTRSPLHF. CDR3 DNA: TGTGCCAGCAGTCCCGGCCCGACGAGGTCACCCCTCCACTTT.

The rearrangement uses TRBV28 and TRBJ2-5; no firm D call. The CDR3 contains 13 residues. Germline CDR1 reads MDHEN; CDR2 reads SYDVKM. The V end was cut by 2 bases, the J end by 6 bases, with 10 bases between. The CDR3 DNA reads TGTGCCAGCAGTTTAGGGGTGGCAAAGACCCAGTACTTC. Translating it yields CASSLGVAKTQYF.

The rearrangement joins TRBV5-1 to TRBJ2-1, with 10 positions matching TRBD2. The V segment lost 2 bases and the J segment 8 bases; nucleotides outside the gene matches: 4. The CDR3 sequence is 14 residues long. Germline assignment: CDR1 SGHRS and CDR2 YFSETQ. CDR3 sequence (DNA): TGCGCCAGCAGCTTTGGTCTAGCGGGAGATGAGCAGTTCTTC. Protein sequence: CASSFGLAGDEQFF.

The V gene is TRBV2, the J gene TRBJ1-5; no reliable D call. Per the germline V gene, CDR1 is SNHLY and CDR2 is FYNNEI. The length of the CDR3 is 14 residues. V lost 4 bases, J lost 6 bases, and 13 bases lay in between. The CDR3 nucleotides are TGTGCCAGCAGTGTATTTGGGGTTGGTCAGCCCCAGCATTTT. Amino acids: CASSVFGVGQPQHF.

The chain couples TRBV6-6 to TRBJ1-6; D is ambiguous. Germline values: CDR1 MNHNY, CDR2 SVGAGI (reference sequence). The CDR3 runs 14 residues. With 8 bases removed from V and 6 bases from J, the gap between germline ends came to 14 bases. The CDR3 sequence is CASSEGFANSPLHF. The CDR3 region has the DNA TGTGCCAGCTCAGAAGGCTTTGCTAATTCACCCCTCCACTTT.